This T cell receptor (beta chain) derives from a study of blood T cell repertoires in COVID-19. Study-level background: Italy, Spain and the United States were the sources of the convalescent and acute COVID-19 samples.

The CDR3 has 13 amino acids. The germline CDR1 and CDR2 sequences are MGHRA and YSYEKL. Trimming took off 6 bases at V and 2 bases at J, with 10 bases between the two ends. The assay was immunoSEQ multiplex PCR, and TCRdb's table has in-frame clones only and misses some. This table holds tens of thousands of clones, about 91% found once. V gene TRBV4-1 combines with J gene TRBJ1-2; no reliable D call. The source is a human donor with active COVID-19. The donor label of this sample is uncertain. The specimen sequenced was peripheral blood. For the CDR3, the DNA is TGCGCCAGCAGTCCAGAGGGCAACTATGGCTACACCTTC. As protein: CASSPEGNYGYTF.